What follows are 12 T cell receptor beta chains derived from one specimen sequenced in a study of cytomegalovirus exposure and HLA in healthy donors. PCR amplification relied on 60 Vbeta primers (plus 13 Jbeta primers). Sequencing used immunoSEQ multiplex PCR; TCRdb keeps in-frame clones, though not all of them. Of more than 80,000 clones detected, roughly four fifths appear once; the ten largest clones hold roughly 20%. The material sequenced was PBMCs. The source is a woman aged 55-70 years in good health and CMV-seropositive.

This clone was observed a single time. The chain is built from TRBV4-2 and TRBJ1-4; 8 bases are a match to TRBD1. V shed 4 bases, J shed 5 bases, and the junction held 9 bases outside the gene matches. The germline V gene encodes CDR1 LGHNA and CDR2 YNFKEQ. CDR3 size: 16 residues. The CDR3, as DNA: TGTGCCAGCAGCCGTCAACCAGGGGGCGCAAATGAAAAACTGTTTTTT. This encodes CASSRQPGGANEKLFF.

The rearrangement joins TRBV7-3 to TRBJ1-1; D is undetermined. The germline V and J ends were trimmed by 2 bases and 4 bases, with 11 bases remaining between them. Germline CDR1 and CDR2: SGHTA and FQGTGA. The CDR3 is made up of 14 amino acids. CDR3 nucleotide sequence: TGTGCCAGCAGCTTACGGCCTTCGGGCACTGAAGCTTTCTTT. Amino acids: CASSLRPSGTEAFF.

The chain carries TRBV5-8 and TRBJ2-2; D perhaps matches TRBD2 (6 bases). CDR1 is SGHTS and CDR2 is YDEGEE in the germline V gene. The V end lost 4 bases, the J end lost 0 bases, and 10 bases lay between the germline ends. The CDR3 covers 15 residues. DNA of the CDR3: TGTGCCAGCAGCCGGGGACTTGCGAACACCGGGGAGCTGTTTTTT. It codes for CASSRGLANTGELFF. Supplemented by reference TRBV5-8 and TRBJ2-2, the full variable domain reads EAGVTQSPTHLIKTRGQQATLRCSPISGHTSVYWYQQALGLGLQFLLWYDEGEERNRGNFPPRFSGRQFPNYSSELNVNALELEDSALYLCASSRGLANTGELFFGEGSRLTVL.

In nucleotides, the CDR3 is TGCGCCAGCAGTGAGCCAGGGCAGGGGGCCCACGAGCAGTACTTC. Encoded protein: CASSEPGQGAHEQYF. The chain joins TRBV10-2 to TRBJ2-7; 8 bases are shared with TRBD1. The germline CDR1 and CDR2 sequences are WSHSY and SAAADI. The CDR3 consists of 15 residues. V dropped 2 bases and J dropped 5; count of bases not matched to a gene: 8.

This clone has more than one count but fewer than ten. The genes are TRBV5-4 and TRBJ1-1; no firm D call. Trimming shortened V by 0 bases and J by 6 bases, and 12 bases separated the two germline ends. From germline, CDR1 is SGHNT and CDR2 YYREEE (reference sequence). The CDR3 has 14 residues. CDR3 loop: CASSLAAEESEAFF. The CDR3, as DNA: TGTGCCAGCAGCTTGGCAGCGGAGGAATCTGAAGCTTTCTTT.

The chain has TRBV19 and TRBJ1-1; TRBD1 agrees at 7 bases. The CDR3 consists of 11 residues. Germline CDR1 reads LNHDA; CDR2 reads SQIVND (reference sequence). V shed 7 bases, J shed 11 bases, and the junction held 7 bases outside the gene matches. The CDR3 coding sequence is TGTGCCAGTATGACAGGGCGTTGGGCTTTCTTT. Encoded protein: CASMTGRWAFF. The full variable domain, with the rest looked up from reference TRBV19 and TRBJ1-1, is DGGITQSPKYLFRKEGQNVTLSCEQNLNHDAMYWYRQDPGQGLRLIYYSQIVNDFQKGDIAEGYSVSREKKESFPLTVTSAQKNPTAFYLCASMTGRWAFFGQGTRLTVV.

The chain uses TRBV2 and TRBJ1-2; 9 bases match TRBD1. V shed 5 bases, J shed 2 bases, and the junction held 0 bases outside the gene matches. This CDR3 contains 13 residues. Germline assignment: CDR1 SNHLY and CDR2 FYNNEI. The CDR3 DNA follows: TGTGCCAGCAGTACAGGGGGCAACTATGGCTACACCTTC. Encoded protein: CASSTGGNYGYTF.

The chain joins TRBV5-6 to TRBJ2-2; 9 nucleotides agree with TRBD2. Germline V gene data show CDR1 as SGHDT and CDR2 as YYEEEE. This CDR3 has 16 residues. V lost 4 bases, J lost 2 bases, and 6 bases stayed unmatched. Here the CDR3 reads CASSIAGAINTGELFF. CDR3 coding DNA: TGTGCCAGCAGCATAGCGGGAGCGATCAACACCGGGGAGCTGTTTTTT.

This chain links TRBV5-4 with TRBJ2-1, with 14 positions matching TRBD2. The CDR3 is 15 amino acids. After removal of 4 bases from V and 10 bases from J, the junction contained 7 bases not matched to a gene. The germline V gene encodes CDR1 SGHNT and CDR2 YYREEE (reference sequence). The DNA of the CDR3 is TGTGCCAGCAGCCGACTAGCGGGAGGGTTAGTAGAGCAGTTCTTC. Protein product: CASSRLAGGLVEQFF.

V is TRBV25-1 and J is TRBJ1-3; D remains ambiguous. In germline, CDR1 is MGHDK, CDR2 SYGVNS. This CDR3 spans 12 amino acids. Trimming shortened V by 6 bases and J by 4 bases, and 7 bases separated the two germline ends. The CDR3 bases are TGTGCCAGCAGCTTACTCGGAAACACCATATATTTT. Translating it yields CASSLLGNTIYF.

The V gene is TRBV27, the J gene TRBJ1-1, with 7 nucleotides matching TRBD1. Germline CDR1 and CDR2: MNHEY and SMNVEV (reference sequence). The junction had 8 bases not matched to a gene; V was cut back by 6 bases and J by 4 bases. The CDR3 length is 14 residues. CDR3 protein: CASSSTPGGTEAFF. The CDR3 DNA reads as TGTGCCAGCAGCTCCACGCCAGGGGGCACTGAAGCTTTCTTT.

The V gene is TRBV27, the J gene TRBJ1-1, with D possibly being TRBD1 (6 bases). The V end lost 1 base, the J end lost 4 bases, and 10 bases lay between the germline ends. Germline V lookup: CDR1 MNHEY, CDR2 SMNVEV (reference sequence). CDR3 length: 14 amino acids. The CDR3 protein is CASSLFGGGTEAFF. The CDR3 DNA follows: TGTGCCAGCAGTTTATTTGGGGGCGGCACTGAAGCTTTCTTT.